This TCR beta chain was obtained from a study of T cell repertoires in cytomegalovirus infection. From the reads, TCRdb called clonotypes with MiXCR, one entry per CDR3 protein. The repertoire holds fewer than 700,000 distinct CDR3 sequences, about 24% seen once, with 6.5% to 10% in the top ten. The germline CDR1 and CDR2 sequences are SNHLY and FYNNEI. Trimming left V 6 bases short and J 0 bases short, with 11 bases between. The CDR3 covers 14 residues. This chain connects TRBV2 to TRBJ1-1, with no clear D. Sequenced input: CD8+ T cells from PBMCs. This TCR came from a human donor in good health (CMV status not recorded). Some clones in this sample may be carry-over from other donors' samples. The CDR3, as DNA: TGTGCCAGCAGAAACAGACCAATGAACACTGAAGCTTTCTTT. It yields the protein CASRNRPMNTEAFF.